The 15 T cell receptor beta chains below all came from one sample that was sequenced in a study of control samples from healthy donors and cancer patients. Sequenced by immunoSEQ multiplex PCR; TCRdb stores in-frame clones only, minus some. The sample has some 99,000 clones, roughly nine tenths seen once. What was sequenced was blood. The receptors were gathered from a human donor in good health. The donor label of this sample is uncertain.

The genes are TRBV9 and TRBJ1-3; no clear D gene. Germline V gene data show CDR1 as SGDLS and CDR2 as YYNGEE. This CDR3 region has 17 residues. The V and J ends lost 1 base and 2 bases respectively, with 16 bases between them. CDR3 in DNA: TGTGCCAGCAGCGTACTTAGAACAGCGTCCGCTGGAAACACCATATATTTT. It specifies CASSVLRTASAGNTIYF.

This sequence joins TRBV2 and TRBJ1-6; D unresolved. Trimming took off 3 bases at V and 7 bases at J, with 7 bases between the two ends. This CDR3 contains 13 residues. CDR1 SNHLY and CDR2 FYNNEI come from the germline V gene. This CDR3 reads CASSDGRNSPLHF. The CDR3 DNA sequence: TGTGCCAGCAGTGACGGCAGGAATTCACCCCTCCACTTT.

The V gene is TRBV19, the J gene TRBJ1-2; D gene unclear. The CDR3 contains 12 residues. V was pared by 5 bases and J by 7 bases, with 11 bases between. Germline V lookup: CDR1 LNHDA, CDR2 SQIVND (reference sequence). CDR3 bases: TGTGCCAGTAGTCCGCCCTGGGGTGGCTACACCTTC. It yields the protein CASSPPWGGYTF.

The table lists this clone with a count of one. The chain carries TRBV6-2 or TRBV6-3 and TRBJ1-1; 8 bases agree with TRBD1. The CDR3 extends over 18 amino acids. The V gene end was trimmed by 0 bases and the J gene end by 5 bases; junction bases not matched to a gene: 14. Germline V gene data show CDR1 as MNHEY and CDR2 as SVGEGT. CDR3: CASSYSGQVWVRGTEAFF. CDR3 sequence (DNA): TGTGCCAGCAGTTACTCGGGACAGGTTTGGGTACGGGGGACTGAAGCTTTCTTT.

The gene calls are TRBV5-5 and TRBJ1-5, with 8 nucleotides matching TRBD1. The CDR3 is 16 residues long. Germline trimming cut 0 bases from V and 5 bases from J; bases unmatched to any gene: 7. In germline, CDR1 is SGHKS, CDR2 YYEKEE (reference sequence). The CDR3 spells CASSLGSQGEYQPQHF. In DNA form, the CDR3 reads TGTGCCAGCAGCTTGGGTTCACAGGGGGAATATCAGCCCCAGCATTTT.

This clone appeared once. CDR3 loop: CASSLRGSGQGGEKLFF. As DNA, the CDR3 is TGCGCCAGCAGCTTGAGAGGTTCAGGACAGGGTGGTGAAAAACTGTTTTTT. The rearrangement joins TRBV5-1 to TRBJ1-4; 8 bases align to TRBD1. Looked up from germline, CDR1 is SGHRS and CDR2 is YFSETQ. The V gene end was trimmed by 1 base and the J gene end by 7 bases; junction bases not matched to a gene: 12. This CDR3 has 17 amino acids.

The chain has TRBV3-1 (or the pseudogene TRBV3-2) and TRBJ1-4; D gene ambiguous. The V gene's germline CDR1 is LGHDT and CDR2 YNNKEL (reference sequence). This CDR3 comprises 14 residues. V was shortened by 1 base and J by 4 bases, with 7 bases between the two germline ends. The CDR3 loop is CASSQVSLNEKLFF. The DNA of the CDR3 is TGTGCCAGCAGCCAAGTATCGCTTAATGAAAAACTGTTTTTT.

This sequence joins TRBV7-2 and TRBJ1-3, with no clear D. With 0 bases removed from V and 2 bases from J, the gap between germline ends came to 11 bases. The germline V gene encodes CDR1 SGHTA and CDR2 FQGNSA. The CDR3 has 16 residues. DNA for the CDR3: TGTGCCAGCAGCTTAGCGCAAGACCGGGCTGGAAACACCATATATTTT. This gives the protein CASSLAQDRAGNTIYF.

The rearrangement joins TRBV27 to TRBJ1-6, with 9 positions matching TRBD1. From germline, CDR1 is MNHEY and CDR2 SMNVEV (reference sequence). J was trimmed by 8 bases and V by 3 bases; bases with no gene match: 5. The CDR3 covers 15 residues. In nucleotides, the CDR3 is TGTGCCAGCAGTTTCTACGGGACAGGGTATTCACCCCTCCACTTT. This gives the protein CASSFYGTGYSPLHF.

The J gene is TRBJ1-3, the V gene TRBV14, with 9 nucleotides matching TRBD1. J was trimmed by 0 bases and V by 7 bases; bases with no gene match: 1. CDR1 and CDR2 from the germline V gene are SGHDN and FVKESK. The length of the CDR3 is 14 residues. The CDR3 DNA follows: TGTGCCAGCAAACAGGGGGCCTCTGGAAACACCATATATTTT. Protein sequence: CASKQGASGNTIYF.

The CDR3 nucleotides read TGTGCCAGCAGCCGCGGACAGGGGCCTGAAGCTTTCTTT. It specifies CASSRGQGPEAFF. This chain connects TRBV3-1 (or the pseudogene TRBV3-2) to TRBJ1-1; the match to TRBD1 covers 9 bases. The CDR3 spans 13 residues. J lost 6 bases, V lost 4 bases, and 3 bases had no gene match. Germline V gene sequence: CDR1 LGHDT, CDR2 YNNKEL (reference sequence).

This clone appeared once. The V and J genes are TRBV6-2 or TRBV6-3 and TRBJ1-1, with D tentatively TRBD1 (5 bases). V dropped 0 bases and J dropped 4 bases, with 18 bases sitting between them. CDR1 and CDR2 from the germline V gene are MNHEY and SVGEGT. The CDR3 totals 17 residues. In DNA, the CDR3 is TGTGCCAGCAGTTACTCCGACCCCGGGACTTTGGGCACTGAAGCTTTCTTT. This gives the protein CASSYSDPGTLGTEAFF.

The chain couples TRBV7-9 to TRBJ2-1, with TRBD2 matching 12 bases. This CDR3 contains 16 residues. Germline CDR1 reads SEHNR; CDR2 reads FQNEAQ (reference sequence). Unmatched junction bases numbered 4, after V lost 3 bases and J lost 4 bases. The DNA for the CDR3 is TGTGCCAGCAGCTTGACTAGCGGGGGCCAATACAATGAGCAGTTCTTC. Encoded protein: CASSLTSGGQYNEQFF.

The chain links TRBV9 to TRBJ1-5; 12 bases are a match to TRBD1. V trimming: 3 bases; J trimming: 10 bases; junction bases outside the gene matches: 5. The CDR3 is 14 amino acids. CDR1 SGDLS and CDR2 YYNGEE come from the germline V gene. DNA of the CDR3: TGTGCCAGCAGCGAGGGACAGGGGGCCACCCCCCAGCATTTT. This translates into CASSEGQGATPQHF.

The rearrangement links TRBV28 to TRBJ2-7, with D tentatively TRBD1 (7 bases). Trimming removed 5 bases at V and 6 bases at J, with 23 bases between. Germline V gene sequence: CDR1 MDHEN, CDR2 SYDVKM. The CDR3 contains 16 residues. The CDR3 spells CASSLVSQGQGGEQYF. The CDR3 DNA sequence: TGTGCCAGCAGTCTAGTCTCTCAGGGGCAGGGGGGCGAGCAGTACTTC.